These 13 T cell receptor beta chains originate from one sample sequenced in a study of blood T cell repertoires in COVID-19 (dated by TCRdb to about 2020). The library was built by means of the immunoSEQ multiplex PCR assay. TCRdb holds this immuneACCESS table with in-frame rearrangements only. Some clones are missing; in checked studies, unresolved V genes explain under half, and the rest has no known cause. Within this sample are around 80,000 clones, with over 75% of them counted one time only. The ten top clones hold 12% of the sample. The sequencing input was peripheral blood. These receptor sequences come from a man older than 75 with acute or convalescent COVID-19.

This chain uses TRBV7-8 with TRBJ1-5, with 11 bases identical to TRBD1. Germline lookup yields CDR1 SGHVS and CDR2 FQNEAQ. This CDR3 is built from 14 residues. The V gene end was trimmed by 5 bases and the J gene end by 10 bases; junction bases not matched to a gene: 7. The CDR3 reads CASSPGQGVGPQHF. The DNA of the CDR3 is TGTGCCAGCAGCCCGGGACAGGGGGTAGGACCCCAGCATTTT.

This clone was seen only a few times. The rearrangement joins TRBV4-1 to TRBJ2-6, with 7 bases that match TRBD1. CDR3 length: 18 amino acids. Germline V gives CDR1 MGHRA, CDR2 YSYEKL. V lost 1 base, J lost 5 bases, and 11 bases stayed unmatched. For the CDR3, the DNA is TGCGCCAGCAGCCAAGTAGGGACAGTCTTCATTAGGGCCAACGTCCTGACTTTC. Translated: CASSQVGTVFIRANVLTF.

CDR3 bases: TGTGCCAGCACCCGGGGGGGGCCCGGAAACACCATATATTTT. Its translation is CASTRGGPGNTIYF. The genes are TRBV6-5 and TRBJ1-3; a possible D gene is TRBD1 (6 bases). The germline V and J ends were trimmed by 7 bases and 4 bases, with 14 bases remaining between them. There are 14 residues in the CDR3. The germline V gene encodes CDR1 MNHEY and CDR2 SVGAGI.

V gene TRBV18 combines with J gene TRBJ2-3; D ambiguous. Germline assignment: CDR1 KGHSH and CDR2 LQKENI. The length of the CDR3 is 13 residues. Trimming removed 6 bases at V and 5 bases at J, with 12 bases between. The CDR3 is CASSLVARDTQYF. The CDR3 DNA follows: TGTGCCAGCTCGCTCGTGGCCCGAGATACGCAGTATTTT.

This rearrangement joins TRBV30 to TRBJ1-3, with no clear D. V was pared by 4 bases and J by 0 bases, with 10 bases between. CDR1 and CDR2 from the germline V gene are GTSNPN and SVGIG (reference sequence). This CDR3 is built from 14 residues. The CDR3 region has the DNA TGTGCCTGGAAAGCGACGAGCTCTGGAAACACCATATATTTT. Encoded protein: CAWKATSSGNTIYF.

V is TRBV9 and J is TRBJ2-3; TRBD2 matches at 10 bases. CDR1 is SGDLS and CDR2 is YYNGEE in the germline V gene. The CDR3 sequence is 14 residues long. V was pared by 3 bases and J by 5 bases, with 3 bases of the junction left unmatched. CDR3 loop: CASSDSGGLDTQYF. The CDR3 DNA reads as TGTGCCAGCAGCGATAGCGGGGGGTTAGATACGCAGTATTTT. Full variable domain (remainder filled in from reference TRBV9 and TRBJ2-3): DSGVTQTPKHLITATGQRVTLRCSPRSGDLSVYWYQQSLDQGLQFLIQYYNGEERAKGNILERFSAQQFPDLHSELNLSSLELGDSALYFCASSDSGGLDTQYFGPGTRLTVL.

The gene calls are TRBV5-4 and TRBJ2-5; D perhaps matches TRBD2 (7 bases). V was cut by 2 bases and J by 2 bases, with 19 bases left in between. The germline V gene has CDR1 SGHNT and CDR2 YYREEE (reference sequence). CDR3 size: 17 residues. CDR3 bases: TGTGCCAGCAGCTTTAATCGTCGGGGGGCCGGGCAAGAGACCCAGTACTTC. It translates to CASSFNRRGAGQETQYF.

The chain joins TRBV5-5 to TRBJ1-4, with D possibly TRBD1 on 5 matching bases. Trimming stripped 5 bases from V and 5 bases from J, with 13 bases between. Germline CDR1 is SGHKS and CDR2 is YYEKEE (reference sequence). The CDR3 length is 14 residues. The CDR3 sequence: CASRFRQGNEKLFF. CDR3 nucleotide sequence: TGTGCCAGCAGGTTTAGGCAGGGAAATGAAAAACTGTTTTTT.

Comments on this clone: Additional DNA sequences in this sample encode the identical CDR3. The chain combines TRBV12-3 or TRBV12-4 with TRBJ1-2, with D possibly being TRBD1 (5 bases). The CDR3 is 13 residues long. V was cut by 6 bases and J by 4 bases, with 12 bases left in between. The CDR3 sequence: CASSLGASYGYTF. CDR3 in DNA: TGTGCCAGCAGCCTTGGGGCTAGCTATGGCTACACCTTC.

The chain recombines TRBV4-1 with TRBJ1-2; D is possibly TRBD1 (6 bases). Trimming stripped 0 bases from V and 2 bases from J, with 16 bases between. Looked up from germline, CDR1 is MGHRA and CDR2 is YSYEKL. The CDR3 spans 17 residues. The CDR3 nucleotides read TGCGCCAGCAGCCAAGATAGGACAGAAGTGTGGAACTATGGCTACACCTTC. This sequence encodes CASSQDRTEVWNYGYTF.

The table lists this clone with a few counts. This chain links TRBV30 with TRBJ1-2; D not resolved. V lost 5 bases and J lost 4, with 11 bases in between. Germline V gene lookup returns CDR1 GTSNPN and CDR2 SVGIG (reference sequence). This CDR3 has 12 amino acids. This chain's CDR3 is CAWLTVRYGYTF. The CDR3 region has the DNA TGTGCCTGGCTCACAGTTCGCTATGGCTACACCTTC.

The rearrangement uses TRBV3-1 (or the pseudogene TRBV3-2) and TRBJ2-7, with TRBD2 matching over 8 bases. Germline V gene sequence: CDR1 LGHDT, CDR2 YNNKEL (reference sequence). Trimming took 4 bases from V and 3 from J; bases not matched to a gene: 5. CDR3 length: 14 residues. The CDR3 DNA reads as TGTGCCAGCAGCCTGGGGACTAGGAGCTACGAGCAGTACTTC. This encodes CASSLGTRSYEQYF.

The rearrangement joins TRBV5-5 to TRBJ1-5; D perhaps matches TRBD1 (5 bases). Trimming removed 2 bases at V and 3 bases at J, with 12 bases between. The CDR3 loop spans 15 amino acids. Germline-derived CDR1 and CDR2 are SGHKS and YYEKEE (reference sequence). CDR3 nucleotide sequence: TGTGCCAGCAGCTTAGTTTTCAGGGACAATCAGCCCCAGCATTTT. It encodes CASSLVFRDNQPQHF.